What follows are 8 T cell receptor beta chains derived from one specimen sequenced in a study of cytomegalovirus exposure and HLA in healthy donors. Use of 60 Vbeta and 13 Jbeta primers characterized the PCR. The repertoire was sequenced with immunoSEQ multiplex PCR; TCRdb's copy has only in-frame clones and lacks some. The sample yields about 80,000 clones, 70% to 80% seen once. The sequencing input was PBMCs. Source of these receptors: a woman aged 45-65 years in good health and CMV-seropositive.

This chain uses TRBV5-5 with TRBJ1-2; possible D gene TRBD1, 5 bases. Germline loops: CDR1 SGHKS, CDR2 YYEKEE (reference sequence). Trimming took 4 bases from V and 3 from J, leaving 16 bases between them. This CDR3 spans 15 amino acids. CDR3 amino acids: CASSSVLGGDYGYTF. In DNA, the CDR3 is TGTGCCAGCAGCAGTGTTTTGGGGGGGGACTATGGCTACACCTTC. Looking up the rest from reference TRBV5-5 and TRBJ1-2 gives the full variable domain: DAGVTQSPTHLIKTRGQQVTLRCSPISGHKSVSWYQQVLGQGPQFIFQYYEKEERGRGNFPDRFSARQFPNYSSELNVNALLLGDSALYLCASSSVLGGDYGYTFGSGTRLTVV.

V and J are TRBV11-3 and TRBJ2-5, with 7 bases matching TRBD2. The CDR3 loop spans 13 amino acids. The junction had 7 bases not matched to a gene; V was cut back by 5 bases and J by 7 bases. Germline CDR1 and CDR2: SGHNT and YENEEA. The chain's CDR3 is CASSPTSDGTQYF. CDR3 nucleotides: TGTGCCAGCAGCCCTACTAGCGATGGGACCCAGTACTTC.

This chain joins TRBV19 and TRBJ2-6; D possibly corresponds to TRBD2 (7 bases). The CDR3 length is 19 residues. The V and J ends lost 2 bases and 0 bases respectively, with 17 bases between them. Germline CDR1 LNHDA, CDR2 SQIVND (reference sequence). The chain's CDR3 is CASSIRAQGTTSGANVLTF. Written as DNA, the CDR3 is TGTGCCAGTAGTATAAGGGCCCAGGGGACTACCTCTGGGGCCAACGTCCTGACTTTC.

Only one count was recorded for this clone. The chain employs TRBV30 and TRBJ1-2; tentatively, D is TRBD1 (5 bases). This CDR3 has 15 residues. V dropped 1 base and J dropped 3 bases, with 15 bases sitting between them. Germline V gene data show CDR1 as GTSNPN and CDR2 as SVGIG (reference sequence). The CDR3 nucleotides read TGTGCCTGGAGTGGCCGGGGACTTAGAGACTATGGCTACACCTTC. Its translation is CAWSGRGLRDYGYTF.

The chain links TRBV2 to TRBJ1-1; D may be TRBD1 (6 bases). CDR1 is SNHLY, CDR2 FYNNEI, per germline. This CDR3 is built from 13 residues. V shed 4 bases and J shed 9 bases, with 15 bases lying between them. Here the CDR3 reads CASSVRGAIQAFF. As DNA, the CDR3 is TGTGCCAGCAGTGTGCGGGGGGCAATCCAAGCTTTCTTT.

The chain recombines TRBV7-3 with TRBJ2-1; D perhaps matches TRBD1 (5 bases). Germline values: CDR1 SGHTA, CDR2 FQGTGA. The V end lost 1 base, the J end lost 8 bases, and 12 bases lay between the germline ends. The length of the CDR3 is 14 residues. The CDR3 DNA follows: TGTGCCAGCAGCTTAAGCCCTCAGGGCTATGAGCAGTTCTTC. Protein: CASSLSPQGYEQFF.

As DNA, the CDR3 is TGTGCCAGTAGTCGACGACAGGGGAACTATGGCTACACCTTC. Amino acid sequence: CASSRRQGNYGYTF. The chain links TRBV19 to TRBJ1-2; 8 nucleotides match TRBD1. J was trimmed by 2 bases and V by 5 bases; bases with no gene match: 4. The CDR3 extends over 14 amino acids. Germline assignment: CDR1 LNHDA and CDR2 SQIVND (reference sequence).

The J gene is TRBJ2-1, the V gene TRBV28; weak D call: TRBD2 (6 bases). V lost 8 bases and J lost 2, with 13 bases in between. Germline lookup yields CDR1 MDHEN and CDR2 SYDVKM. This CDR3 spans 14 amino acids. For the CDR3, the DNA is TGTGCCAGCCTCTCGGGACTGCCCTACAATGAGCAGTTCTTC. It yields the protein CASLSGLPYNEQFF.